This TCR beta chain appears in the sequencing data of a study of patients and donors after allogeneic stem cell transplantation. TCRdb reanalysed the RT-PCR reads using MiXCR and keeps one entry per CDR3 protein. This sample carries some 880,000 distinct CDR3 sequences, 15% to 20% of them seen once, and the ten largest clones take 5% to 6.5%. This clonotype showed up just a few times. The TCR was taken from a human donor who was either an allogeneic HSCT recipient or a stem cell or donor lymphocyte infusion donor (not recorded which). It is not recorded whose cells these are; they may come from a transplant donor. The sample was blood, either unsorted or a sorted T cell fraction (not recorded which).

This CDR3 is CANQDRVKETQYF. CDR3 nucleotides: TGTGCCAACCAAGACAGGGTGAAAGAGACCCAGTACTTC. This chain links TRBV28 with TRBJ2-5; TRBD1 matches at 7 bases. Germline loops: CDR1 MDHEN, CDR2 SYDVKM. The CDR3 contains 13 residues. Germline trimming cut 10 bases from V and 3 bases from J; bases unmatched to any gene: 8.